One sample yielded the 9 T cell receptor beta chains listed below, sequenced in a study of blood T cell repertoires in COVID-19. Clones were read by immunoSEQ multiplex PCR, and TCRdb kept only the in-frame ones, dropping some. The profile shows about 55,000 clones, roughly 80% of them singletons. The sequencing sample was made of peripheral blood. These receptors originate from a human donor in a cohort sampled during active or convalescent COVID-19.

This chain connects TRBV6-5 to TRBJ1-5; 10 bases are shared with TRBD1. Germline CDR1 reads MNHEY; CDR2 reads SVGAGI. The CDR3 has 14 amino acids. J gave up 4 bases and V 6 bases, and 3 bases lay outside the gene matches. For the CDR3, the DNA is TGTGCCAGCAGCGGGACAGGGGTTAATCAGCCCCAGCATTTT. Amino acids: CASSGTGVNQPQHF.

This chain connects TRBV30 to TRBJ1-2; 7 bases agree with TRBD1. Unmatched junction bases numbered 10, after V lost 0 bases and J lost 0 bases. The CDR3 contains 17 residues. Per germline, CDR1 GTSNPN and CDR2 SVGIG (reference sequence). CDR3 in amino acids: CAWSVRGGRLANYGYTF. The CDR3 coding sequence is TGTGCCTGGAGTGTACGAGGGGGCAGGTTAGCTAACTATGGCTACACCTTC.

The chain combines TRBV7-8 with TRBJ1-2; D ambiguous. Germline V gives CDR1 SGHVS, CDR2 FQNEAQ. V was shortened by 0 bases and J by 7 bases, with 21 bases between the two germline ends. The CDR3 is 17 residues long. The CDR3 loop is CASSLAIRPFKGGGYTF. CDR3 DNA sequence: TGTGCCAGCAGCTTAGCAATCAGGCCCTTTAAGGGAGGTGGCTACACCTTC.

The chain combines TRBV7-2 with TRBJ2-5; the match to TRBD2 covers 8 bases. Trimming removed 3 bases from V and 5 bases from J; junction bases left unmatched: 8. CDR1 SGHTA and CDR2 FQGNSA come from the germline V gene. The CDR3 covers 15 residues. DNA for the CDR3: TGTGCCAGCAGCTTCCCCAGCGGGGGTGGGGAGACCCAGTACTTC. As protein: CASSFPSGGGETQYF.

This sequence joins TRBV4-2 and TRBJ2-1, with 9 bases identical to TRBD2. V lost 3 bases, J lost 8 bases, and 5 bases stayed unmatched. Germline loops: CDR1 LGHNA, CDR2 YNFKEQ. The CDR3 contains 14 residues. The CDR3 here is CASSQRGGGDEQFF. CDR3 bases: TGTGCCAGCAGCCAGCGGGGGGGCGGGGATGAGCAGTTCTTC.

The chain recombines TRBV6-5 with TRBJ1-1; TRBD1 might be the D (5 bases). The CDR3 has 11 amino acids. V lost 6 bases, J lost 5 bases, and 7 bases lay in between. The germline V gene has CDR1 MNHEY and CDR2 SVGAGI. CDR3: CASSQGTEAFF. The CDR3 DNA follows: TGTGCCAGCAGCCAGGGTACTGAAGCTTTCTTT.

V and J are TRBV5-4 and TRBJ2-6; no clear D. Germline assignment: CDR1 SGHNT and CDR2 YYREEE (reference sequence). Trimming left V 1 base short and J 0 bases short, with 8 bases between. The CDR3 runs 16 residues. The CDR3 region is CASSLYRFSGANVLTF. The CDR3, as DNA: TGTGCCAGCAGCTTGTATAGATTCTCTGGGGCCAACGTCCTGACTTTC.

This clone was observed once. The chain joins TRBV6-2 or TRBV6-3 to TRBJ1-2, with a possible D match to TRBD1 (6 bases). The length of the CDR3 is 15 residues. CDR1 and CDR2 from the germline V gene are MNHEY and SVGEGT. Trimming took off 2 bases at V and 4 bases at J, with 14 bases between the two ends. The CDR3 region is CASSYPETGSYGYTF. DNA of the CDR3: TGTGCCAGCAGTTACCCCGAGACAGGATCCTATGGCTACACCTTC.

This rearrangement joins TRBV5-1 to TRBJ2-5, with 7 positions matching TRBD2. Germline assignment: CDR1 SGHRS and CDR2 YFSETQ. The length of the CDR3 is 14 residues. V lost 5 bases, J lost 0 bases, and 4 bases stayed unmatched. CDR3 region: CASRQGTNQETQYF. CDR3 coding DNA: TGCGCCAGCAGACAAGGGACTAACCAAGAGACCCAGTACTTC.